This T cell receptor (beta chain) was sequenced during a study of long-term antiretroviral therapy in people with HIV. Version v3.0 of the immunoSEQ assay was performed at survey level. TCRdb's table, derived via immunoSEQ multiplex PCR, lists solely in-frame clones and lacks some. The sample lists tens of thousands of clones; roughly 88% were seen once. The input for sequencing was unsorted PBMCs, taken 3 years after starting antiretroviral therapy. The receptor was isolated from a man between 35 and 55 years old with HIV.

The chain's CDR3 is CASSLGGEQYF. The CDR3 DNA sequence: TGTGCCAGCAGCTTGGGGGGCGAGCAGTACTTC. The J gene is TRBJ2-7, the V gene TRBV5-8, with no clear D. V lost 0 bases, J lost 6 bases, and 4 bases lay in between. The CDR3 length is 11 residues. CDR1 SGHTS and CDR2 YDEGEE come from the germline V gene.